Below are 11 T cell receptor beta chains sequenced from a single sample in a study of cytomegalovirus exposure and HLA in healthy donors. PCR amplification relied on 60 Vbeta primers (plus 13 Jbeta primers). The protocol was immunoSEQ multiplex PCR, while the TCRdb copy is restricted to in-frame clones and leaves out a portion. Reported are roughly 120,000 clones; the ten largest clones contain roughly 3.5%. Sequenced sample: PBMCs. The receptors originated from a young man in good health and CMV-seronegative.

This CDR3 reads CASSLAGGTSTDTQYF. The CDR3 nucleotides are TGTGCCAGCAGCTTGGCCGGCGGGACTAGCACAGATACGCAGTATTTT. The V and J genes are TRBV5-4 and TRBJ2-3; TRBD2 might be the D (6 bases). The germline V and J ends were trimmed by 0 bases and 0 bases, with 11 bases remaining between them. Germline V gives CDR1 SGHNT, CDR2 YYREEE (reference sequence). CDR3 size: 16 residues. The entire variable domain, with the rest obtained from reference TRBV5-4 and TRBJ2-3, is as follows: ETGVTQSPTHLIKTRGQQVTLRCSSQSGHNTVSWYQQALGQGPQFIFQYYREEENGRGNFPPRFSGLQFPNYSSELNVNALELDDSALYLCASSLAGGTSTDTQYFGPGTRLTVL.

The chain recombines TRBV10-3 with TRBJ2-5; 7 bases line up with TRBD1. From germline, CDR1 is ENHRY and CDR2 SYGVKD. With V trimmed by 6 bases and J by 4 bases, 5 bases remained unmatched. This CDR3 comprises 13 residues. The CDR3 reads CAISGDRVETQYF. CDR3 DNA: TGTGCCATCAGCGGTGACAGGGTAGAGACCCAGTACTTC.

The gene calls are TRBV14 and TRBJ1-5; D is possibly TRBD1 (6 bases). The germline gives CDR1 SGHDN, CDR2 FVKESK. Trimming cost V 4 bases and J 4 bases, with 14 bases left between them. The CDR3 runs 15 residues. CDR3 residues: CASSLPGVGNQPQHF. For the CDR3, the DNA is TGTGCCAGCAGCCTCCCAGGGGTCGGTAATCAGCCCCAGCATTTT.

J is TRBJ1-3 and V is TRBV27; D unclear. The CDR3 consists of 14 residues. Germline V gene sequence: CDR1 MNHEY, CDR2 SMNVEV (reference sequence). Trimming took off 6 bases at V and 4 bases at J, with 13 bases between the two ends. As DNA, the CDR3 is TGTGCCAGCAGCGACATCTCAAGAGGAAACACCATATATTTT. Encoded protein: CASSDISRGNTIYF.

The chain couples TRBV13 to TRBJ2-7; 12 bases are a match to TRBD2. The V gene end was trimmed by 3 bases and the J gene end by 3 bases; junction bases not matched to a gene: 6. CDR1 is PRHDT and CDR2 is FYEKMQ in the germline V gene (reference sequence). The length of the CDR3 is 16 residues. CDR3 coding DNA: TGTGCCAGCAGCTTCCCTAGCGGGAGGGCCCACTACGAGCAGTACTTC. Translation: CASSFPSGRAHYEQYF. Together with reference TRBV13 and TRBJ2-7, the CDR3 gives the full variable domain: AAGVIQSPRHLIKEKRETATLKCYPIPRHDTVYWYQQGPGQDPQFLISFYEKMQSDKGSIPDRFSAQQFSDYHSELNMSSLELGDSALYFCASSFPSGRAHYEQYFGPGTRLTVT.

The CDR3 DNA is TGTGCCAGCAGCTCCCTGGGCGGCTACACCTTC. Protein sequence: CASSSLGGYTF. This sequence joins TRBV11-2 and TRBJ1-2, with D unresolved. Germline V gene lookup returns CDR1 SGHAT and CDR2 FQNNGV. This CDR3 contains 11 residues. Trimming stripped 4 bases from V and 8 bases from J, with 8 bases between.

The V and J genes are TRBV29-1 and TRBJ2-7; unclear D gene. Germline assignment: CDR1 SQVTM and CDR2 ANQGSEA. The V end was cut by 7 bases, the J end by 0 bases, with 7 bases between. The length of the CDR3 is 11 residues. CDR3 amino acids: CSARTSYEQYF. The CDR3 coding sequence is TGCAGCGCCAGAACCTCCTACGAGCAGTACTTC.

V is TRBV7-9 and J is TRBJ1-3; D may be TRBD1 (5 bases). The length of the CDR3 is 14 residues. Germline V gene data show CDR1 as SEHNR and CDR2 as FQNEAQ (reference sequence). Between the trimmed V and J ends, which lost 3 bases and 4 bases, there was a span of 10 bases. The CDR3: CASSFMPGGNTIYF. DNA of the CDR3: TGTGCCAGCAGCTTTATGCCAGGGGGAAACACCATATATTTT.

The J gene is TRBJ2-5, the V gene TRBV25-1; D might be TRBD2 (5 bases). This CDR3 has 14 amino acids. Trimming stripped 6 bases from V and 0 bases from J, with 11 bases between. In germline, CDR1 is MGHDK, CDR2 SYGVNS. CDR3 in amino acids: CASSGVAYQETQYF. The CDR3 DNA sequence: TGTGCCAGCAGCGGGGTGGCGTACCAAGAGACCCAGTACTTC. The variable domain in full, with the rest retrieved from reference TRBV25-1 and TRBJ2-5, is EADIYQTPRYLVIGTGKKITLECSQTMGHDKMYWYQQDPGMELHLIHYSYGVNSTEKGDLSSESTVSRIRTEHFPLTLESARPSHTSQYLCASSGVAYQETQYFGPGTRLLVL.

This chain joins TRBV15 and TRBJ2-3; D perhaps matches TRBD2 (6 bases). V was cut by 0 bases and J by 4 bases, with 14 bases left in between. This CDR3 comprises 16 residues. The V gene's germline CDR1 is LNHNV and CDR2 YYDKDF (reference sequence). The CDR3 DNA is TGTGCCACCAGCAGAGAGGGATCGGGAGCTGCAGATACGCAGTATTTT. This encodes CATSREGSGAADTQYF.

CDR3 coding DNA: TGCGCCAGCAGCGCCGGGACTAGCGGGTTCTTTGGCAATGAGCAGTTCTTC. Translating it yields CASSAGTSGFFGNEQFF. V is TRBV5-1 and J is TRBJ2-1, with TRBD2 identical over 12 bases. With V trimmed by 4 bases and J by 6 bases, 11 bases remained unmatched. There are 17 residues in the CDR3. Per the germline V gene, CDR1 is SGHRS and CDR2 is YFSETQ.